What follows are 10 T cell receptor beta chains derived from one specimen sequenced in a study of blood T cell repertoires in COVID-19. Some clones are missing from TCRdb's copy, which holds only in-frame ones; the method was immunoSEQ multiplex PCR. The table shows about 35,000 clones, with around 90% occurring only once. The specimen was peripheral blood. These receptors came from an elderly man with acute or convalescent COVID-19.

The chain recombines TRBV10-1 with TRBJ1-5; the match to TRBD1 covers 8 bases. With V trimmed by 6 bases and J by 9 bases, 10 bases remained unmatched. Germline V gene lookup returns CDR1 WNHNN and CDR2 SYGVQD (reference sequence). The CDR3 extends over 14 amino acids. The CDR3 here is CASSPGQGSGPQHF. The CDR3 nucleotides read TGCGCCAGCAGCCCCGGACAGGGATCTGGGCCCCAGCATTTT.

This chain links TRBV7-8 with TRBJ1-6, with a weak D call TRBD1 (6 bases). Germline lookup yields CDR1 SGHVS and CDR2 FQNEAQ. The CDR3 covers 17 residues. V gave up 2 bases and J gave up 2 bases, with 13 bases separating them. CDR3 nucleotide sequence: TGTGCCAGCAGCTTATTGGGGGCGAGCGCCTATAATTCACCCCTCCACTTT. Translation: CASSLLGASAYNSPLHF.

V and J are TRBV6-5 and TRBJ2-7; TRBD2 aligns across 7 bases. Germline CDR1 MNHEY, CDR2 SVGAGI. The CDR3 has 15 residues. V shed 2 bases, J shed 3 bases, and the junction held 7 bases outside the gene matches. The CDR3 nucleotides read TGTGCCAGCAGTTACGGGGGGGTTCCCGGCTACGAGCAGTACTTC. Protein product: CASSYGGVPGYEQYF.

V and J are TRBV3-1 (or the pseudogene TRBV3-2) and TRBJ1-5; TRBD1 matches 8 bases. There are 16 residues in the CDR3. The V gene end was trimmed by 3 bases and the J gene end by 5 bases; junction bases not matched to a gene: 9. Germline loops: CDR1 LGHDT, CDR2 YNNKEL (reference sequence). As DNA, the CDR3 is TGTGCCAGCAGCCATTCCCAACAGGGGGGACATCAGCCCCAGCATTTT. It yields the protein CASSHSQQGGHQPQHF.

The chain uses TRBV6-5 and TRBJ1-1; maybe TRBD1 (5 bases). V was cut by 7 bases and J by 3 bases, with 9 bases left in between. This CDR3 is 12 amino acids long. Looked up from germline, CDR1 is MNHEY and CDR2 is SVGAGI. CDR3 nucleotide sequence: TGTGCCAGCACCCCCAGGGACACTGAAGCTTTCTTT. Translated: CASTPRDTEAFF.

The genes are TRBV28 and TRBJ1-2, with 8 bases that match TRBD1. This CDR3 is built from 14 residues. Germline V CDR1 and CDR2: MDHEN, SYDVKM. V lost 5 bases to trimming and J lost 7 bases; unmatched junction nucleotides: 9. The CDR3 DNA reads TGTGCCAGCAGTAGACCGCAGGGGGCGGGTGGCTACACCTTC. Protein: CASSRPQGAGGYTF.

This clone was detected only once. This chain's CDR3 is CASSFRQGGGYGYTF. For the CDR3, the DNA is TGTGCCAGCAGCTTTCGACAGGGGGGAGGCTATGGCTACACCTTC. V usage is TRBV11-3 and J usage is TRBJ1-2, with TRBD1 identical over 9 bases. The CDR3 totals 15 residues. V shed 3 bases and J 4 bases; nucleotides not matched to a gene: 6. Germline CDR1 SGHNT, CDR2 YENEEA.

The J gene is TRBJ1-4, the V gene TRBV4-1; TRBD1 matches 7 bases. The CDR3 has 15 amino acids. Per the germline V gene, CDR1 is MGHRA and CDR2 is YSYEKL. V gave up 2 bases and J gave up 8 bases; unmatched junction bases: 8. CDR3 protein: CASSQRLGGNEKLFF. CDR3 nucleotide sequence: TGCGCCAGCAGCCAACGTTTAGGGGGCAACGAAAAACTGTTTTTT.

This chain's CDR3 is CASSSRGPGGYTF. As DNA, the CDR3 is TGTGCCAGCAGCTCGAGGGGGCCGGGTGGCTACACCTTC. The chain combines TRBV7-2 with TRBJ1-2, with 7 positions matching TRBD1. Germline V CDR1 and CDR2: SGHTA, FQGNSA. The V segment lost 4 bases and the J segment 7 bases; nucleotides outside the gene matches: 6. The CDR3 length is 13 residues.

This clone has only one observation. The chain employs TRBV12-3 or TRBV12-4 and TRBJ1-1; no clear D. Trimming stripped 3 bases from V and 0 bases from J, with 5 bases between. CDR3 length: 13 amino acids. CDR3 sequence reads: CASSFNMNTEAFF. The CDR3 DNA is TGTGCCAGCAGTTTCAACATGAACACTGAAGCTTTCTTT.